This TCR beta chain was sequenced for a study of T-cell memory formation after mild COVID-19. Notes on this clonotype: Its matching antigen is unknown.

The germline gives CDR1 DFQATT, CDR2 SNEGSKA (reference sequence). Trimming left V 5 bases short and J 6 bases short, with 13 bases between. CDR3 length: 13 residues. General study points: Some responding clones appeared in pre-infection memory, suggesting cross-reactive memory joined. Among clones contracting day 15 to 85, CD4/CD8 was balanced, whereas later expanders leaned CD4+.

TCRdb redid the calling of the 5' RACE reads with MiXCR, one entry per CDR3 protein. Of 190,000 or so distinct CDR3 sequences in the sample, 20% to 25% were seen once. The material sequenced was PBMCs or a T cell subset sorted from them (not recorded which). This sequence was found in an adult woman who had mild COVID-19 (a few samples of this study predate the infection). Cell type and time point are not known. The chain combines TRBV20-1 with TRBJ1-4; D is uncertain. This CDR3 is CSAAGAGDEKLFF. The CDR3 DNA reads TGCAGTGCTGCGGGAGCCGGAGATGAAAAACTGTTTTTT.